This is a list of T cell receptor beta chains from one sample in a study of cytomegalovirus exposure and HLA in healthy donors. Only in-frame clones appear in the TCRdb table, and some are missing; sequencing was by immunoSEQ multiplex PCR. The sample contains 90,000 to 130,000 clones, about 86% of which appear only once. Sequenced material: PBMCs. The receptors derive from a man between 40 and 49 years old in good health and CMV-seronegative. CDR3s include the opening cysteine and the closing phenylalanine or tryptophan. Fields, in order: clone size, V gene, J gene, D gene, CDR3 DNA, CDR3 protein. A D gene is named only where the DNA matches it firmly. Clone size is not always given. Where it is, it says once, few, many or a class for expanded clones.

clone_size: once; v_call: TRBV5-1; j_call: TRBJ2-3; d_call: .; cdr3_nt: TGCGCCAGCAGCCAACGTCAGGGGTTCCCCCGCACAGATACGCAGTATTTT; cdr3_aa: CASSQRQGFPRTDTQYF
clone_size: .; v_call: TRBV18; j_call: TRBJ1-5; d_call: TRBD1; cdr3_nt: TGTGCCAGCTCACTAGGACAGGGAGGAAGCAATCAGCCCCAGCATTTT; cdr3_aa: CASSLGQGGSNQPQHF
clone_size: .; v_call: TRBV5-1; j_call: TRBJ1-1; d_call: TRBD1; cdr3_nt: TGCGCCAGCAGCGCCGACAGGGTAAACACTGAAGCTTTCTTT; cdr3_aa: CASSADRVNTEAFF
clone_size: .; v_call: TRBV6-5; j_call: TRBJ2-7; d_call: TRBD2; cdr3_nt: TGTGCCAGCAGTTACTCGACTAGCGACTACGAGCAGTACTTC; cdr3_aa: CASSYSTSDYEQYF
clone_size: .; v_call: TRBV7-2; j_call: TRBJ2-5; d_call: .; cdr3_nt: TGTGCCAGCAGCCCCTGGACTGGAAAAGAGACCCAGTACTTC; cdr3_aa: CASSPWTGKETQYF
clone_size: .; v_call: TRBV5-4; j_call: TRBJ1-2; d_call: .; cdr3_nt: TGTGCCAGCAGCTCAGGGGTTGGCTACACCTTC; cdr3_aa: CASSSGVGYTF
clone_size: .; v_call: TRBV6-1; j_call: TRBJ1-1; d_call: .; cdr3_nt: TGTGCCAGCAGTGAAGAATTGAGGGATGGGACTGAAGCTTTCTTT; cdr3_aa: CASSEELRDGTEAFF
clone_size: .; v_call: TRBV28; j_call: TRBJ2-3; d_call: TRBD1; cdr3_nt: TGTGCCAGCAGCCGCCTGGGTGGGGGACAGGGCCTTAGCACAGATACGCAGTATTTT; cdr3_aa: CASSRLGGGQGLSTDTQYF
clone_size: .; v_call: TRBV6-5; j_call: TRBJ1-5; d_call: TRBD1; cdr3_nt: TGTGCCAGCAGTTCCGGGACAGGGGCGCAGCCCCAGCATTTT; cdr3_aa: CASSSGTGAQPQHF
clone_size: .; v_call: TRBV6-5; j_call: TRBJ2-5; d_call: TRBD1; cdr3_nt: TGTGCCAGCAGCAGGACAGGGGCAGAGACCCAGTACTTC; cdr3_aa: CASSRTGAETQYF
clone_size: .; v_call: TRBV28; j_call: TRBJ2-3; d_call: TRBD2; cdr3_nt: TGTGCCAGCAGTTTAGTCATCGGGCTAGCGGGGACGGATACGCAGTATTTT; cdr3_aa: CASSLVIGLAGTDTQYF
clone_size: once; v_call: TRBV19; j_call: TRBJ1-1; d_call: TRBD1; cdr3_nt: TGTGCCAGTAGTAGCCGGGACAGGGGCAAAATGAACACTGAAGCTTTCTTT; cdr3_aa: CASSSRDRGKMNTEAFF
clone_size: .; v_call: TRBV29-1; j_call: TRBJ2-1; d_call: TRBD2; cdr3_nt: TGCAGCGTTGAAGATTACTTAGCGGGGGCTTACAATGAGCAGTTCTTC; cdr3_aa: CSVEDYLAGAYNEQFF
clone_size: .; v_call: TRBV5-6; j_call: TRBJ2-4; d_call: TRBD1; cdr3_nt: TGTGCCAGCAGCTTCCCTGGACAGGGGAGCCCTCAGTACTTC; cdr3_aa: CASSFPGQGSPQYF
clone_size: few; v_call: TRBV5-4; j_call: TRBJ2-5; d_call: .; cdr3_nt: TGTGCCAGCAGCACGGGACTGTTGGAAGGGGAGACCCAGTACTTC; cdr3_aa: CASSTGLLEGETQYF
clone_size: once; v_call: TRBV30; j_call: TRBJ2-1; d_call: TRBD1; cdr3_nt: TGTGCCTGGAGTGTATCCACCGGAGGGACAGGATTGGGACGCTCCTACAATGAGCAGTTCTTC; cdr3_aa: CAWSVSTGGTGLGRSYNEQFF
clone_size: .; v_call: TRBV29-1; j_call: TRBJ1-2; d_call: TRBD1; cdr3_nt: TGCAGCGTTGAACTCGTTGACAGGGGGGGAACAAACACCTTC; cdr3_aa: CSVELVDRGGTNTF
clone_size: once; v_call: TRBV6-1; j_call: TRBJ2-7; d_call: .; cdr3_nt: TGTGCCAGCAGGGGGATTGGGGCACCTTCCGAGCAGTACTTC; cdr3_aa: CASRGIGAPSEQYF
clone_size: .; v_call: TRBV7-2; j_call: TRBJ2-3; d_call: .; cdr3_nt: TGTGCCAGCAGACGAGAAAAGACAGATACGCAGTATTTT; cdr3_aa: CASRREKTDTQYF
clone_size: few; v_call: TRBV7-9; j_call: TRBJ1-2; d_call: .; cdr3_nt: TGTGCCAGCAGCGCGACACATCCGCCTGGGGGCTACACCTTC; cdr3_aa: CASSATHPPGGYTF
clone_size: .; v_call: TRBV10-3; j_call: TRBJ2-2; d_call: TRBD1; cdr3_nt: TGTGCCATGACCGGACAGGCCCAGGAGGAGCTGTTTTTT; cdr3_aa: CAMTGQAQEELFF
clone_size: .; v_call: TRBV7-2; j_call: TRBJ2-5; d_call: TRBD2; cdr3_nt: TGTGCCAGCAGCTCCCTGAGCGGGGGGGTATCAGAGACCCAGTACTTC; cdr3_aa: CASSSLSGGVSETQYF
clone_size: .; v_call: TRBV14; j_call: TRBJ1-1; d_call: .; cdr3_nt: TGTGCCAGCAGCCATGAGGAGGGAGTCACTGAAGCTTTCTTT; cdr3_aa: CASSHEEGVTEAFF
clone_size: once; v_call: TRBV28; j_call: TRBJ2-7; d_call: .; cdr3_nt: TGTGCCAGCAGCTCCCTTGTCTACGAGCAGTACTTC; cdr3_aa: CASSSLVYEQYF
clone_size: once; v_call: TRBV6-4; j_call: TRBJ1-1; d_call: .; cdr3_nt: TGTGCCAGCAGGGGGCTTACCAACACTGAAGCTTTCTTT; cdr3_aa: CASRGLTNTEAFF
clone_size: few; v_call: TRBV6-1; j_call: TRBJ2-1; d_call: TRBD1; cdr3_nt: TGTGCCAGCAGTGAGGGGACAGGGGTTTACAATGAGCAGTTCTTC; cdr3_aa: CASSEGTGVYNEQFF
clone_size: .; v_call: TRBV5-1; j_call: TRBJ1-1; d_call: TRBD1; cdr3_nt: TGCGCCAGCAGCTTGTTTAAACAGGGGCCGGACACTGAAGCTTTCTTT; cdr3_aa: CASSLFKQGPDTEAFF
clone_size: .; v_call: TRBV19; j_call: TRBJ1-2; d_call: .; cdr3_nt: TGTGCCAGTAGTACCCAGCGACAGCTTACCTACTATGGCTACACCTTC; cdr3_aa: CASSTQRQLTYYGYTF
clone_size: .; v_call: TRBV6-1; j_call: TRBJ2-7; d_call: TRBD2; cdr3_nt: TGTGCCAGCAGCCTGCGGGGGTTCGGAGCCTACGAGCAGTACTTC; cdr3_aa: CASSLRGFGAYEQYF
clone_size: .; v_call: TRBV2; j_call: TRBJ1-5; d_call: TRBD1; cdr3_nt: TGTGCCAGCAGCGCGGACAGGGGCGGACAGCCCCAGCATTTT; cdr3_aa: CASSADRGGQPQHF
clone_size: .; v_call: TRBV7-9; j_call: TRBJ1-2; d_call: TRBD1; cdr3_nt: TGTGCCAGCAGCTTCCCGGACAGGGGCGGCTATGGCTACACCTTC; cdr3_aa: CASSFPDRGGYGYTF
clone_size: .; v_call: TRBV11-2; j_call: TRBJ1-2; d_call: .; cdr3_nt: TGTGCCAGCACCCGGACAGCTAACTATGGCTACACCTTC; cdr3_aa: CASTRTANYGYTF
clone_size: .; v_call: TRBV29-1; j_call: TRBJ2-2; d_call: TRBD2; cdr3_nt: TGCAGCGTTGAAGATCGGGGGGGGGATGGAGGCACCGGGGAGCTGTTTTTT; cdr3_aa: CSVEDRGGDGGTGELFF
clone_size: once; v_call: TRBV6-4; j_call: TRBJ1-6; d_call: .; cdr3_nt: TGTGCCAGCAGTTCACAGGTGGATTCACCCCTCCACTTT; cdr3_aa: CASSSQVDSPLHF
clone_size: .; v_call: TRBV6-1; j_call: TRBJ1-1; d_call: .; cdr3_nt: TGTGCCAGCAGTGATAACGGGTTTTCGAACACTGAAGCTTTCTTT; cdr3_aa: CASSDNGFSNTEAFF
clone_size: .; v_call: TRBV6-5; j_call: TRBJ2-1; d_call: TRBD1; cdr3_nt: TGTGCCAGCAGTTCCTTAAGGGGGCCCAATGAGCAGTTCTTC; cdr3_aa: CASSSLRGPNEQFF
clone_size: .; v_call: TRBV5-4; j_call: TRBJ2-7; d_call: .; cdr3_nt: TGTGCCAGCAGCCCAAAGGCGGGGCCCTACGAGCAGTACTTC; cdr3_aa: CASSPKAGPYEQYF
clone_size: .; v_call: TRBV27; j_call: TRBJ1-1; d_call: .; cdr3_nt: TGTGCCAGCAGTTCCCAGAAAGTAACTATGAACACTGAAGCTTTCTTT; cdr3_aa: CASSSQKVTMNTEAFF
clone_size: few; v_call: TRBV5-4; j_call: TRBJ1-2; d_call: TRBD1; cdr3_nt: TGTGCCAGCAGCCTGCCGGCGCAGGGACAGAACTATGGCTACACCTTC; cdr3_aa: CASSLPAQGQNYGYTF
clone_size: .; v_call: TRBV27; j_call: TRBJ2-1; d_call: .; cdr3_nt: TGTGCCAGCAGTTTTAAGTTTCCATACAGGGACAATGAGCAGTTCTTC; cdr3_aa: CASSFKFPYRDNEQFF
clone_size: .; v_call: TRBV5-1; j_call: TRBJ1-1; d_call: .; cdr3_nt: TGCGCCAGCAGCATCCAAACTTACACTGAAGCTTTCTTT; cdr3_aa: CASSIQTYTEAFF
clone_size: .; v_call: TRBV25-1; j_call: TRBJ1-4; d_call: TRBD1; cdr3_nt: TGTGCCAGCAGCCCAACAGGGGTGGAAAAACTGTTTTTT; cdr3_aa: CASSPTGVEKLFF